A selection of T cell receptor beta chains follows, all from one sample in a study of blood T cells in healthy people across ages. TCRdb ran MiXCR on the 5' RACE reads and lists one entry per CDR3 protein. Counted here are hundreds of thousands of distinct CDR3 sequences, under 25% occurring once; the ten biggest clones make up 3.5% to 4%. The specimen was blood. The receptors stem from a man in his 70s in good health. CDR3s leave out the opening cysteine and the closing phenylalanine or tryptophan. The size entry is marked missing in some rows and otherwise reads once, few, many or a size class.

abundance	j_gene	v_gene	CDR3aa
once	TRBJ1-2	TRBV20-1	SASLPRGASYGYT
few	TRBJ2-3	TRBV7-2	ASSLGDRPSPDTQY
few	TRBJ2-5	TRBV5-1	ASSPEASQETQY
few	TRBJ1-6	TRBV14	ASSRAGTGGISPLH
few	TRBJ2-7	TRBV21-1	ASSNSRGRVSYEQY
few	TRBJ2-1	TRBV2	ASSASGEYNEQF
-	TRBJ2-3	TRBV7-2	ASSLSFEATQY
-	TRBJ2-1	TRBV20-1	SAPRDGDNEQF
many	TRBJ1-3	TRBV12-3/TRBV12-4	ATNYAGTGGNTIY
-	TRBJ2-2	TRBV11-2	ASSPGTQNTGELF
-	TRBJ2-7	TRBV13	ASSHKLAPQY
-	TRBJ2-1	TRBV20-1	SARRLADRDEQF
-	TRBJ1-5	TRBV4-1	ASSHQQGRNQPQH
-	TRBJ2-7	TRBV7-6	ASSFSGLAEQY
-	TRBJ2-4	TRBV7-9	ASSSRTSGRLGDKNIQY
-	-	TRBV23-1	ASNTGTGGLEQY
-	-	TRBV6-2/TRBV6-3	ASSKSLYNEQF
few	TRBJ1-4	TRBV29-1	SVGQADLTNEKLF
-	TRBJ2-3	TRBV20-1	SADSGAMNTQY
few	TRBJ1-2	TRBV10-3	AISEGSQSYGYT
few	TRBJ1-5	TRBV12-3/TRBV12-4	ASSLFRDGNQPQH
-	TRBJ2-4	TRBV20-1	SARERAKNIQY
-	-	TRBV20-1	SALMTNRGVYEQY
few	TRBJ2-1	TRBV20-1	SARSGSNEQF
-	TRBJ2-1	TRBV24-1	ATSDPTDNEQF
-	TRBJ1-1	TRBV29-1	SVFVSSANTEAF
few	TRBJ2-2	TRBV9	ASSVFGTGELF
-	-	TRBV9	ASSVGDSTYEQY
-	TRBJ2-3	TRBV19	ASSPGTRDTDTQY
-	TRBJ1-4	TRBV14	ASSLGTAANEKLF
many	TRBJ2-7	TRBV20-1	SASRGSSYEQY
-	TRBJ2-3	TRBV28	ASSLSRSTDTQY
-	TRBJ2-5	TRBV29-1	SAYWGEETQY
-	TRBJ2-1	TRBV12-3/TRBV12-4	ASSSQRAGLNEQF
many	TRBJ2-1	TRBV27	ASSVYLAGLYNEQF
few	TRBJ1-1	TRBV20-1	SAPRGTQNTEAF
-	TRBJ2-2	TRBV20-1	SARSLGVSTGELF
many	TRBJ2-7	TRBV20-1	SAGPVGDHEQY
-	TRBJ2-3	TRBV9	ASSVGGDRTDTQY
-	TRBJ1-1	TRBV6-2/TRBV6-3	ASSFPGASNTEAF
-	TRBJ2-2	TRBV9	ASSVAPGASTGELF
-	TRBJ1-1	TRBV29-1	SVQEGFAEAF
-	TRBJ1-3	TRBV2	ASRHSTGSSGNTIY
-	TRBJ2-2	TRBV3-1	ASKAEGVNTGELF
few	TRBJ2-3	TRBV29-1	SVEGSLNTQY
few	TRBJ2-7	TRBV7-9	ASLSGRGSYEQY
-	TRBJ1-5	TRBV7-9	ASSPEGAVGNQPQH
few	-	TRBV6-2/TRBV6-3	ASSYDAAPYNEQF
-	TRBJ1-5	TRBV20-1	SARASGTGNQPQH
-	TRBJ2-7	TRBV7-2	ASSLSPSCEQY
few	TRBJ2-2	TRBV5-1	ASKLAGADTGELF
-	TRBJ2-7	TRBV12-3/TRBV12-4	ASSLHGTGGEQY